This record looks at one T cell receptor beta chain sequence and its context. Assay: immunoSEQ multiplex PCR; the TCRdb copy retains only in-frame clones and omits some. The sample has 60,000 to 65,000 clones, around 90% seen once; the top ten hold 9.1%. The sample belongs to a study of blood T cell repertoires in COVID-19. Study-wide context: The United States, Italy and Spain provided the acute and convalescent COVID-19 samples.

Germline CDR1 WSHSY, CDR2 SAAADI. Trimming took 2 bases from V and 5 from J; bases not matched to a gene: 8. The CDR3 has 17 amino acids. Sequenced sample: peripheral blood. The source is an elderly woman with active COVID-19. The J gene is TRBJ2-3, the V gene TRBV10-2; 12 nucleotides agree with TRBD1. This chain's CDR3 is CASSENIGTGGEDTQYF. The CDR3, as DNA: TGCGCCAGCAGTGAGAATATAGGGACAGGGGGCGAAGATACGCAGTATTTT.